These 30 T cell receptor beta chains came from one sample sequenced in a study of T cell responses to AZD1222 COVID-19 vaccine. Libraries were prepared by immunoSEQ multiplex PCR; TCRdb keeps only in-frame clonotypes and omits some of them. Of around 130,000 clones in the sample, less than 95% are singletons; the top ten hold approximately 8%. The source was peripheral blood, collected 28 days after the second dose of the MenACWY control vaccine. The receptors were sampled from an adult who received the MenACWY meningococcal vaccine as a control.

The chain joins TRBV5-4 to TRBJ2-2; D remains unclear. Germline CDR1 reads SGHNT; CDR2 reads YYREEE (reference sequence). The germline V and J ends were trimmed by 0 bases and 2 bases, with 5 bases remaining between them. This CDR3 spans 14 amino acids. The CDR3 DNA reads as TGTGCCAGCAGCTTGGGAATTAACACCGGGGAGCTGTTTTTT. Translating it yields CASSLGINTGELFF.

The chain employs TRBV5-1 and TRBJ1-2; the D is unclear. The CDR3 spans 13 residues. From germline, CDR1 is SGHRS and CDR2 YFSETQ. V gave up 0 bases and J gave up 2 bases, with 5 bases separating them. CDR3: CASSLGGNYGYTF. In nucleotides, the CDR3 is TGCGCCAGCAGCTTGGGAGGGAACTATGGCTACACCTTC.

This clone has a handful of counts. The chain recombines TRBV5-1 with TRBJ2-3; TRBD1 matches 9 bases. This CDR3 spans 14 amino acids. Per germline, CDR1 SGHRS and CDR2 YFSETQ. The V segment lost 2 bases and the J segment 6 bases; nucleotides outside the gene matches: 4. The CDR3 reads CASSLQGAGDTQYF. The CDR3, as DNA: TGCGCCAGCAGCTTACAGGGGGCAGGCGATACGCAGTATTTT.

V is TRBV6-6 and J is TRBJ2-3; D uncertain. The CDR3 runs 13 residues. Germline V gene sequence: CDR1 MNHNY, CDR2 SVGAGI (reference sequence). V lost 7 bases and J lost 2, with 10 bases in between. The CDR3: CASIRDTTDTQYF. CDR3 nucleotide sequence: TGTGCCAGCATTAGAGACACCACAGATACGCAGTATTTT.

The chain recombines TRBV9 with TRBJ2-1; no clear D gene. Trimming shortened V by 0 bases and J by 3 bases, and 13 bases separated the two germline ends. The CDR3 contains 16 residues. In germline, CDR1 is SGDLS, CDR2 YYNGEE. CDR3 DNA: TGTGCCAGCAGCGTAGGCGGCAGACTGGACTACAATGAGCAGTTCTTC. Translating gives CASSVGGRLDYNEQFF.

The rearrangement links TRBV12-3 or TRBV12-4 to TRBJ2-3, with D unclear. The V and J ends lost 6 bases and 2 bases respectively, with 6 bases between them. The CDR3 has 12 amino acids. CDR3 bases: TGTGCCAGCAGGTCATCCACAGATACGCAGTATTTT. Protein: CASRSSTDTQYF.

J is TRBJ2-7 and V is TRBV4-1; 10 nucleotides align to TRBD2. The CDR3 loop spans 20 amino acids. CDR1 is MGHRA and CDR2 is YSYEKL in the germline V gene. Losses at the gene ends were 0 bases for V and 3 bases for J; bases not matched to a gene: 17. The DNA of the CDR3 is TGCGCCAGCAGCCAAGATGAGGTTTCTTGGCTAGCGGGAGTTGGCTACGAGCAGTACTTC. Amino acid sequence: CASSQDEVSWLAGVGYEQYF.

This clone was recorded only once. The chain couples TRBV19 to TRBJ1-1; D unclear. With 9 bases removed from V and 1 base from J, the gap between germline ends came to 24 bases. Germline CDR1 reads LNHDA; CDR2 reads SQIVND (reference sequence). The CDR3 loop spans 17 amino acids. CDR3 sequence reads: CARAPYSPGTANTEAFF. DNA for the CDR3: TGTGCCAGGGCACCGTATAGCCCCGGAACAGCGAACACTGAAGCTTTCTTT.

V gene TRBV18 combines with J gene TRBJ2-1, with 8 positions matching TRBD1. CDR1 KGHSH and CDR2 LQKENI come from the germline V gene. The V segment lost 3 bases and the J segment 6 bases; nucleotides outside the gene matches: 4. The CDR3 is 14 residues long. The CDR3 DNA reads TGTGCCAGCTCACCTGGACAGGGCCCCAATGAGCAGTTCTTC. Translated, it gives CASSPGQGPNEQFF.

The chain carries TRBV19 and TRBJ2-1; 7 bases line up with TRBD2. This CDR3 spans 12 amino acids. CDR1 and CDR2 from the germline V gene are LNHDA and SQIVND (reference sequence). The J segment lost 8 bases and the V segment lost 10 bases, leaving 8 bases of the junction unmatched. CDR3 loop: CATKGRDHEQFF. In DNA form, the CDR3 reads TGTGCCACTAAGGGGAGGGACCATGAGCAGTTCTTC.

The chain carries TRBV7-2 and TRBJ1-1; D call uncertain. CDR1 and CDR2 (germline): SGHTA, FQGNSA. Trimming cost V 5 bases and J 0 bases, with 7 bases left between them. CDR3 length: 13 amino acids. The CDR3 loop is CASSVDLNTEAFF. The CDR3 DNA is TGTGCCAGCAGCGTAGACCTGAACACTGAAGCTTTCTTT. The variable domain in full, completed from reference TRBV7-2 and TRBJ1-1, reads GAGVSQSPSNKVTEKGKDVELRCDPISGHTALYWYRQSLGQGLEFLIYFQGNSAPDKSGLPSDRFSAERTGGSVSTLTIQRTQQEDSAVYLCASSVDLNTEAFFGQGTRLTVV.

The V and J genes are TRBV10-1 and TRBJ2-1; 7 bases align to TRBD2. CDR3 length equals 14 residues. V lost 3 bases and J lost 6; bases outside the gene matches: 5. Germline CDR1 and CDR2: WNHNN and SYGVQD (reference sequence). The DNA of the CDR3 is TGCGCCAGCAGTGAAGAGCGGGAATCCAATGAGCAGTTCTTC. It translates to CASSEERESNEQFF.

This chain uses TRBV6-5 with TRBJ2-3, with D unclear. Trimming left V 3 bases short and J 4 bases short, with 11 bases between. The CDR3 spans 14 residues. CDR1 is MNHEY and CDR2 is SVGAGI in the germline V gene. The CDR3 here is CASSYISGSDTQYF. The CDR3 coding sequence is TGTGCCAGCAGTTATATTTCTGGATCAGATACGCAGTATTTT.

The chain links TRBV19 to TRBJ2-1; 9 bases align to TRBD1. The germline CDR1 and CDR2 sequences are LNHDA and SQIVND (reference sequence). The CDR3 sequence is 15 residues long. V lost 6 bases to trimming and J lost 2 bases; unmatched junction nucleotides: 5. The CDR3 sequence: CASSSGTGTYNEQFF. As DNA, the CDR3 is TGTGCCAGTAGCTCAGGGACAGGGACCTACAATGAGCAGTTCTTC.

In DNA form, the CDR3 reads TGTGCCAGCAGTAAGGGCTACTACAATGAGCAGTTCTTC. Translation: CASSKGYYNEQFF. The chain links TRBV6-4 to TRBJ2-1; no clear D gene. The ends were cut back, 5 bases at V and 3 bases at J, with 8 bases in the middle. The length of the CDR3 is 13 residues. The germline V gene has CDR1 MRHNA and CDR2 SNTAGT.

The CDR3 is CSVGEGSNTIYF. CDR3 sequence (DNA): TGCAGCGTTGGCGAGGGATCGAACACCATATATTTT. This rearrangement joins TRBV29-1 to TRBJ1-3; D remains unclear. Trimming cost V 4 bases and J 7 bases, with 11 bases left between them. Per germline, CDR1 SQVTM and CDR2 ANQGSEA. The CDR3 runs 12 residues.

This clone was observed a handful of times. The chain uses TRBV6-5 and TRBJ1-1, with 7 bases identical to TRBD1. V was clipped by 9 bases and J by 4 bases; unmatched bases: 2. The germline CDR1 and CDR2 sequences are MNHEY and SVGAGI. The CDR3 consists of 11 residues. The CDR3 region is CASRTGTEAFF. Written as DNA, the CDR3 is TGTGCCAGTAGGACAGGCACTGAAGCTTTCTTT.

The chain carries TRBV19 and TRBJ1-3, with a weak D call TRBD1 (5 bases). Per the germline V gene, CDR1 is LNHDA and CDR2 is SQIVND (reference sequence). The CDR3 is made up of 14 amino acids. With 5 bases removed from V and 1 base from J, the gap between germline ends came to 9 bases. The CDR3 coding sequence is TGTGCCAGTAGTCCCGACAGATCTGGAAACACCATATATTTT. Translating gives CASSPDRSGNTIYF.

The chain is built from TRBV27 and TRBJ2-3, with D tentatively TRBD1 (6 bases). V was trimmed by 3 bases and J by 2 bases, leaving 15 bases between them. Germline-derived CDR1 and CDR2 are MNHEY and SMNVEV (reference sequence). CDR3 size: 16 residues. The DNA for the CDR3 is TGTGCCAGCAGTTTGATTGGGGACAAAACCACAGATACGCAGTATTTT. It codes for CASSLIGDKTTDTQYF.

This clone was observed once. The chain combines TRBV2 with TRBJ2-5, with D possibly matching TRBD1 (6 bases). Germline values: CDR1 SNHLY, CDR2 FYNNEI. V was cut by 5 bases and J by 2 bases, with 9 bases left in between. The CDR3 is 13 residues long. CDR3 in amino acids: CASSYREQETQYF. The CDR3 coding sequence is TGTGCCAGCAGTTACAGGGAACAAGAGACCCAGTACTTC.

The V gene is TRBV6-2 or TRBV6-3, the J gene TRBJ2-3; D is ambiguous. In germline, CDR1 is MNHEY, CDR2 SVGEGT. Trimming removed 0 bases from V and 7 bases from J, with 17 bases in between. CDR3 size: 16 residues. The CDR3 is CASSYSRQDVRNTQYF. CDR3 nucleotides: TGTGCCAGCAGTTACTCGAGGCAGGATGTGCGGAATACGCAGTATTTT.

The chain couples TRBV5-1 to TRBJ2-2; the match to TRBD1 covers 7 bases. Losses at the gene ends were 4 bases for V and 4 bases for J; bases not matched to a gene: 10. Germline V lookup: CDR1 SGHRS, CDR2 YFSETQ. The CDR3 totals 16 residues. The CDR3 DNA is TGCGCCAGCAGCCCCCCGGGGCAGGGGGTCACCGGGGAGCTGTTTTTT. It translates to CASSPPGQGVTGELFF.

This chain links TRBV27 with TRBJ2-2; D not resolved. Germline V gene data show CDR1 as MNHEY and CDR2 as SMNVEV (reference sequence). This CDR3 has 13 amino acids. The ends were cut back, 2 bases at V and 5 bases at J, with 6 bases in the middle. In DNA, the CDR3 is TGTGCCAGCAGTTTACGTACAACCGGGGAGCTGTTTTTT. Residues: CASSLRTTGELFF.

This chain uses TRBV27 with TRBJ2-4; 11 bases are shared with TRBD2. Germline V gene lookup returns CDR1 MNHEY and CDR2 SMNVEV (reference sequence). The CDR3 spans 18 residues. Trimming removed 4 bases from V and 1 base from J; junction bases left unmatched: 9. CDR3 residues: CASSSLTSGITAKNIQYF. The DNA of the CDR3 is TGTGCCAGCAGTTCGCTGACTAGCGGGATAACGGCCAAAAACATTCAGTACTTC.

Notes on this clone: The same CDR3 is also encoded by other DNA sequences in this sample. The gene calls are TRBV7-2 and TRBJ2-3; TRBD1 matches 7 bases. J was trimmed by 3 bases and V by 3 bases; bases with no gene match: 6. The germline V gene encodes CDR1 SGHTA and CDR2 FQGNSA. CDR3 length: 15 residues. CDR3 loop: CASSFMAGGTDTQYF. In DNA form, the CDR3 reads TGTGCCAGCAGCTTCATGGCAGGGGGAACAGATACGCAGTATTTT.

The chain is built from TRBV5-1 and TRBJ1-1; no definite D call. The CDR3 is 14 amino acids. V shed 5 bases and J shed 0 bases, with 11 bases lying between them. Looked up from germline, CDR1 is SGHRS and CDR2 is YFSETQ. CDR3 amino acids: CASSLAVMNTEAFF. The CDR3 nucleotides are TGCGCCAGCAGTCTTGCGGTCATGAACACTGAAGCTTTCTTT.

The chain joins TRBV27 to TRBJ1-4; weak D call: TRBD1 (5 bases). Germline loops: CDR1 MNHEY, CDR2 SMNVEV (reference sequence). There are 16 residues in the CDR3. Trimming removed 3 bases at V and 0 bases at J, with 11 bases between. The CDR3 nucleotides are TGTGCCAGCAGTTTTACAGGAAGCGCAACTAATGAAAAACTGTTTTTT. It encodes CASSFTGSATNEKLFF.

The chain carries TRBV19 and TRBJ2-7; D ambiguous. Between the trimmed V and J ends, which lost 1 base and 6 bases, there was a span of 7 bases. Germline CDR1 is LNHDA and CDR2 is SQIVND (reference sequence). The CDR3 contains 12 residues. The CDR3 DNA sequence: TGTGCCAGTAGTATAGGAGGTTTCGAGCAGTACTTC. Its translation: CASSIGGFEQYF.

The chain carries TRBV24-1 and TRBJ1-2; D is undetermined. Germline V gives CDR1 KGHDR, CDR2 SFDVKD. Trimming stripped 2 bases from V and 6 bases from J, with 3 bases between. The CDR3 is 11 amino acids. The CDR3 DNA follows: TGTGCCACCAGTGATTCACATGGCTACACCTTC. This codes for CATSDSHGYTF.

The CDR3 sequence is CASSQDFRTIDEQFF. For the CDR3, the DNA is TGCGCCAGCAGCCAAGATTTCCGGACTATCGATGAGCAGTTCTTC. V and J are TRBV4-3 and TRBJ2-1, with D possibly being TRBD2 (6 bases). Trimming pared 0 bases from V and 8 bases from J, leaving 14 bases between. The germline CDR1 and CDR2 sequences are LGHNA and YSLEER. The CDR3 is 15 residues long.